This TCR beta chain was observed in a study of shared T cell receptors in the human thymus. The method was immunoSEQ multiplex PCR; TCRdb's version includes in-frame clones alone and lacks a portion of them. The data show 500,000 to 850,000 clones, approximately 87% seen once. With V trimmed by 5 bases and J by 3 bases, 15 bases remained unmatched. Germline CDR1 LNHNV, CDR2 YYDKDF (reference sequence). The length of the CDR3 is 18 residues. The same sample was also used in a study of human thymus T cells. That report notes: Thymus specimens were resections from corrective heart surgery. Related work showed strongly overlapping thymic repertoires across unrelated individuals.

This TCR was recovered from a boy under two years old with a congenital heart defect. Sequenced material: thymocytes. The rearrangement uses TRBV15 and TRBJ2-7; 11 bases agree with TRBD2. CDR3 DNA: TGTGCCACCAGCCAAACTAGCGGGAGATCCCCGAGAGACTACGAGCAGTACTTC. Its protein is CATSQTSGRSPRDYEQYF.